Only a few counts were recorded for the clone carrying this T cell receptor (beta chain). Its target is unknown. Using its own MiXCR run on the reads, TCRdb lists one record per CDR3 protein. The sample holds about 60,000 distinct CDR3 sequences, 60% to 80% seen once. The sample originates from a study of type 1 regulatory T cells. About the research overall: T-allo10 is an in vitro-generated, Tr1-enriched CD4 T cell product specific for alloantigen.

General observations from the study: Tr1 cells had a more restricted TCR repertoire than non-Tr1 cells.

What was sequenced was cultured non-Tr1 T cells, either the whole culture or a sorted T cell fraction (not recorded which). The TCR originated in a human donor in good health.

The chain's CDR3 is CASSQDLSGPNRITQYF. For the CDR3, the DNA is TGTGCCAGCAGCCAAGATCTTTCGGGACCGAACCGCATCACGCAGTATTTT. The V call is TRBV3-1, the J call TRBJ2-3; D tentatively reads TRBD1 or TRBD2 (5 bases each). The CDR3 consists of 17 residues. Trimming removed 0 bases from V and 9 bases from J, with 22 bases in between. Germline values: CDR1 LGHDT, CDR2 YNNKEL (reference sequence).